This T cell receptor beta chain was sequenced during a study of early T cells in non-severe SARS-CoV-2 infection. Study information: Chains were unpaired, as sequencing was done on bulk RNA from unsorted whole blood.

Remarks on this clonotype: Its antigen is as yet unknown.

MiXCR, applied by TCRdb to the 5' RACE reads, yields one record per CDR3 protein. The sample holds fewer than 80,000 distinct CDR3 sequences, about 4.9% seen once. Germline V gene lookup returns CDR1 MDHEN and CDR2 SYDVKM. The CDR3 has 15 amino acids. Trimming left V 4 bases short and J 3 bases short, with 16 bases between. Overall study findings and caveats: Private and CD4 specificities were missed by VDJdb matching, skewed to anti-spike CD8.

Specimen: whole blood, collected at baseline. This receptor was obtained from an adult who was a healthcare worker with PCR-confirmed SARS-CoV-2 infection or an uninfected control (not recorded which). The donor label of this sample is uncertain. The chain links TRBV28 to TRBJ2-7; the D gene is possibly TRBD2 (6 bases). CDR3 in amino acids: CASSSPAGLNYEQYF. The CDR3 nucleotides are TGTGCCAGCAGTTCCCCCGCGGGGCTGAACTACGAGCAGTACTTC.